Listed here are 17 T cell receptor beta chains from one sample, sequenced in a study of T cell responses to AZD1222 COVID-19 vaccine. The protocol was immunoSEQ multiplex PCR, while the TCRdb copy is restricted to in-frame clones and leaves out a portion. Counted here are approximately 84,000 clones, over 75% occurring once; the ten biggest clones make up 30% to 40%. The sample consisted of peripheral blood, taken on day 0 of AZD1222 vaccination. These receptors originate from an adult in good health.

The chain carries TRBV18 and TRBJ1-4, with 8 bases fitting TRBD1. V was pared by 5 bases and J by 4 bases, with 6 bases of the junction left unmatched. Germline V gene lookup returns CDR1 KGHSH and CDR2 LQKENI. The CDR3 has 15 amino acids. Here the CDR3 reads CASSSDRDFNEKLFF. CDR3 sequence (DNA): TGTGCCAGCTCATCGGACAGGGATTTTAATGAAAAACTGTTTTTT.

This chain links TRBV28 with TRBJ1-1; D perhaps matches TRBD1 (5 bases). CDR3 length: 15 amino acids. Trimming removed 1 base at V and 1 base at J, with 10 bases between. Germline V CDR1 and CDR2: MDHEN, SYDVKM. The CDR3 bases are TGTGCCAGCAGTTTATTAACAGGAACGAACACTGAAGCTTTCTTT. Its protein product is CASSLLTGTNTEAFF. The full variable domain, in which reference TRBV28 and TRBJ1-1 provide the parts outside the CDR3, is DVKVTQSSRYLVKRTGEKVFLECVQDMDHENMFWYRQDPGLGLRLIYFSYDVKMKEKGDIPEGYSVSREKKERFSLILESASTNQTSMYLCASSLLTGTNTEAFFGQGTRLTVV.

V gene TRBV18 combines with J gene TRBJ2-7, with TRBD1 matching 8 bases. CDR3 length: 15 residues. The junction had 5 bases not matched to a gene; V was cut back by 3 bases and J by 1 base. Germline V gene sequence: CDR1 KGHSH, CDR2 LQKENI. As DNA, the CDR3 is TGTGCCAGCTCACCGGACAGGGAATATTCCTACGAGCAGTACTTC. Translated: CASSPDREYSYEQYF. Full variable domain (remainder filled in from reference TRBV18 and TRBJ2-7): NAGVMQNPRHLVRRRGQEARLRCSPMKGHSHVYWYRQLPEEGLKFMVYLQKENIIDESGMPKERFSAEFPKEGPSILRIQQVVRGDSAAYFCASSPDREYSYEQYFGPGTRLTVT.

This rearrangement joins TRBV20-1 to TRBJ2-1; the match to TRBD2 covers 12 bases. Per germline, CDR1 DFQATT and CDR2 SNEGSKA (reference sequence). With V trimmed by 3 bases and J by 8 bases, 11 bases remained unmatched. This CDR3 region has 16 residues. CDR3 in DNA: TGCAGTGCTAGTCCCATGACTAGCGGGAGAGAGGATGAGCAGTTCTTC. This codes for CSASPMTSGREDEQFF.

The table lists this clone with a few counts. The CDR3 loop reads CASSQDLNEKLFF. The CDR3, as DNA: TGCGCCAGCAGCCAAGATCTTAATGAAAAACTGTTTTTT. The chain links TRBV4-1 to TRBJ1-4; D is unclear. The CDR3 consists of 13 residues. Trimming left V 0 bases short and J 4 bases short, with 3 bases between. CDR1 is MGHRA and CDR2 is YSYEKL in the germline V gene.

The chain has TRBV27 and TRBJ2-7; no reliable D call. The V gene lost 3 bases and the J gene lost 8 bases, with 5 bases spanning the gap. This CDR3 comprises 10 residues. Germline CDR1 is MNHEY and CDR2 is SMNVEV (reference sequence). The CDR3 region is CASSFCQQYF. CDR3 DNA sequence: TGTGCCAGCAGTTTCTGTCAGCAGTACTTC.

Worth noting for this clone: The sample has other DNA sequences that encode this CDR3 too. J is TRBJ2-1 and V is TRBV9; tentatively, D is TRBD2 (6 bases). Trimming removed 4 bases from V and 3 bases from J, with 17 bases in between. The CDR3 sequence is 16 residues long. Germline CDR1 reads SGDLS; CDR2 reads YYNGEE. As DNA, the CDR3 is TGTGCCAGCAGCCCCGGAGGGGCGGGAAGCTACAATGAGCAGTTCTTC. This gives the protein CASSPGGAGSYNEQFF.

This clone was seen a single time. V gene TRBV29-1 combines with J gene TRBJ1-1, with TRBD1 identical over 9 bases. The V and J ends lost 7 bases and 4 bases, in that order; junction bases with no gene match: 13. The germline V gene has CDR1 SQVTM and CDR2 ANQGSEA. The CDR3 loop spans 15 amino acids. CDR3 coding DNA: TGCAGCGCTGGTGGCGGGACAGGGAAACCCACTGAAGCTTTCTTT. Its protein product is CSAGGGTGKPTEAFF.

The chain joins TRBV27 to TRBJ1-5, with D unresolved. The CDR3 is made up of 15 amino acids. Per germline, CDR1 MNHEY and CDR2 SMNVEV (reference sequence). Trimming left V 2 bases short and J 4 bases short, with 12 bases between. The CDR3 here is CASSLARPGNQPQHF. The CDR3 DNA is TGTGCCAGCAGTTTAGCCCGGCCGGGTAATCAGCCCCAGCATTTT.

This clone was recorded once. This chain uses TRBV7-9 with TRBJ1-2; the D is unclear. Between the trimmed V and J ends, which lost 1 base and 8 bases, there was a span of 11 bases. Per germline, CDR1 SEHNR and CDR2 FQNEAQ (reference sequence). The CDR3 contains 13 residues. The CDR3 nucleotides are TGTGCCAGCAGCTTAGGGCCAGGACGGGGCTACACCTTC. This codes for CASSLGPGRGYTF. The whole variable domain, filled in from reference TRBV7-9 and TRBJ1-2, reads DTGVSQNPRHKITKRGQNVTFRCDPISEHNRLYWYRQTLGQGPEFLTYFQNEAQLEKSRLLSDRFSAERPKGSFSTLEIQRTEQGDSAMYLCASSLGPGRGYTFGSGTRLTVV.

This chain joins TRBV6-2 or TRBV6-3 and TRBJ1-1; D not certain. CDR3 size: 11 residues. Germline CDR1 and CDR2: MNHEY and SVGEGT. The ends were cut back, 2 bases at V and 6 bases at J, with 4 bases in the middle. DNA of the CDR3: TGTGCCAGCAGTTACGTGTCTGAAGCTTTCTTT. This encodes CASSYVSEAFF.

The chain uses TRBV11-3 and TRBJ2-1; 11 bases fit TRBD2. Germline CDR1 is SGHNT and CDR2 is YENEEA. Losses at the gene ends were 1 base for V and 0 bases for J; bases not matched to a gene: 8. This CDR3 has 19 residues. The CDR3 DNA follows: TGTGCCAGCAGCTTAGTAGCGGGAGGGATTACTACCTCCTACAATGAGCAGTTCTTC. It encodes CASSLVAGGITTSYNEQFF.

This sequence joins TRBV28 and TRBJ1-1, with 7 bases matching TRBD1. The J segment lost 4 bases and the V segment lost 5 bases, leaving 10 bases of the junction unmatched. This CDR3 is built from 15 residues. Germline V CDR1 and CDR2: MDHEN, SYDVKM. CDR3 loop: CASSLPTGVTTEAFF. The CDR3 nucleotides read TGTGCCAGCAGTCTACCCACAGGGGTCACCACTGAAGCTTTCTTT.

V and J are TRBV19 and TRBJ2-1; unclear D gene. Trimming stripped 6 bases from V and 0 bases from J, with 15 bases between. Germline values: CDR1 LNHDA, CDR2 SQIVND (reference sequence). The CDR3 sequence is 16 residues long. The CDR3 DNA sequence: TGTGCCAGTAGGGCTACTGATGCGAGCTCCTACAATGAGCAGTTCTTC. This codes for CASRATDASSYNEQFF. Looking up the rest from reference TRBV19 and TRBJ2-1 gives the full variable domain: DGGITQSPKYLFRKEGQNVTLSCEQNLNHDAMYWYRQDPGQGLRLIYYSQIVNDFQKGDIAEGYSVSREKKESFPLTVTSAQKNPTAFYLCASRATDASSYNEQFFGPGTRLTVL.

The chain carries TRBV4-1 and TRBJ2-1, with no clear D. From germline, CDR1 is MGHRA and CDR2 YSYEKL. Trimming left V 5 bases short and J 0 bases short, with 14 bases between. This CDR3 spans 16 amino acids. The CDR3 DNA is TGCGCCAGCAGCTCCACCGACGGAAGCTCCTACAATGAGCAGTTCTTC. Translation gives CASSSTDGSSYNEQFF.

The sample holds one count of this clone. This chain uses TRBV5-8 with TRBJ2-1, with 13 bases that match TRBD2. Germline CDR1 reads SGHTS; CDR2 reads YDEGEE. V trimming: 4 bases; J trimming: 9 bases; junction bases outside the gene matches: 7. The CDR3 runs to 15 residues. CDR3 bases: TGTGCCAGCAGCGCACTAGCGGGAGGGCCTACTGAGCAGTTCTTC. Amino acids: CASSALAGGPTEQFF.

The chain has TRBV5-6 and TRBJ2-1; the D gene is possibly TRBD2 (5 bases). V was trimmed by 4 bases and J by 5 bases, leaving 19 bases between them. CDR1 is SGHDT and CDR2 is YYEEEE in the germline V gene. This CDR3 is 16 amino acids long. The CDR3 nucleotides read TGTGCCAGCAGCCTGGGCCCTCTGGGAGATCACAATGAGCAGTTCTTC. Protein: CASSLGPLGDHNEQFF. Using reference TRBV5-6 and TRBJ2-1 for the parts outside the CDR3, the full variable domain is DAGVTQSPTHLIKTRGQQVTLRCSPKSGHDTVSWYQQALGQGPQFIFQYYEEEERQRGNFPDRFSGHQFPNYSSELNVNALLLGDSALYLCASSLGPLGDHNEQFFGPGTRLTVL.